The 8 T cell receptor beta chains given below trace back to one sample, sequenced in a study of molecular identifiers for immune sequencing clone quantification. TCRdb reanalysed the PCR reads using MiXCR and keeps one entry per CDR3 protein. The data contain just under 650,000 distinct CDR3 sequences, less than 20% of them singletons. The specimen was naive CD8+ T cells from blood, with Jurkat cell RNA spiked in. Stated subset: FACS-sorted CD8+CD4-CCR7+CD45RA+ naive T cells. The source of these receptors is a human donor in good health. Some libraries in this study had Jurkat cell RNA spiked in.

V is TRBV27 and J is TRBJ2-5; TRBD2 aligns across 16 bases. The CDR3 is 17 amino acids. J was trimmed by 5 bases and V by 3 bases; bases with no gene match: 6. Germline V gene data show CDR1 as MNHEY and CDR2 as SMNVEV (reference sequence). CDR3 loop: CASSFGTSGRARETQYF. CDR3 DNA sequence: TGTGCCAGCAGTTTCGGGACTAGCGGGAGGGCAAGGGAGACCCAGTACTTC.

This clonotype was seen many times. V is TRBV27 and J is TRBJ1-3; 11 nucleotides agree with TRBD1. The CDR3 extends over 15 amino acids. Trimming took 5 bases from V and 4 from J; bases not matched to a gene: 4. The V gene's germline CDR1 is MNHEY and CDR2 SMNVEV (reference sequence). The CDR3 DNA sequence: TGTGCCAGCAGTAAAGGACAGGGGGCCGGAAACACCATATATTTT. Translating gives CASSKGQGAGNTIYF.

The J gene is TRBJ2-3, the V gene TRBV9; 12 bases map to TRBD2. The CDR3 consists of 17 residues. V dropped 0 bases and J dropped 6; count of bases not matched to a gene: 8. Germline values: CDR1 SGDLS, CDR2 YYNGEE. In DNA, the CDR3 is TGTGCCAGCAGCGTAGAGGCTAGCGGGGGGGCAGGTGATACGCAGTATTTT. It yields the protein CASSVEASGGAGDTQYF.

As to this clonotype: Possible read error: a much larger clone is one base away. This CDR3 is CACSVEHYRGDSLHF. CDR3 nucleotide sequence: TGTGCCTGCAGCGTAGAACATTACAGGGGGGATTCCCTCCACTTT. The chain uses TRBV7-2 and TRBJ1-6; 8 bases fit TRBD1. The CDR3 consists of 15 residues. The germline CDR1 and CDR2 sequences are SGHTA and FQGNSA.

This clonotype was detected ten times or more. The chain recombines TRBV5-1 with TRBJ2-1, with TRBD1 identical over 10 bases. Germline V CDR1 and CDR2: SGHRS, YFSETQ. This CDR3 spans 15 amino acids. Trimming removed 2 bases from V and 8 bases from J; junction bases left unmatched: 7. The CDR3 sequence is CASSLTGTGVDEQFF. The DNA for the CDR3 is TGCGCCAGCAGCTTAACCGGGACAGGGGTCGATGAGCAGTTCTTC.

This clonotype turned up a few times. The gene calls are TRBV11-2 and TRBJ1-6; D ambiguous. The CDR3 covers 15 residues. The germline CDR1 and CDR2 sequences are SGHAT and FQNNGV. V lost 3 bases and J 9 bases, leaving 15 bases between the germline ends. The CDR3 DNA is TGTGCCAGCAGCTTCAGTCGTGGTTTGGGTTCACCCCTCCACTTT. Translating gives CASSFSRGLGSPLHF.

The rearrangement joins TRBV9 to TRBJ1-2; D is undetermined. The germline CDR1 and CDR2 sequences are SGDLS and YYNGEE. The CDR3 runs 13 residues. Trimming took 0 bases from V and 3 from J, leaving 6 bases between them. The DNA of the CDR3 is TGTGCCAGCAGCGTAGGAAAAGACTATGGCTACACCTTC. It codes for CASSVGKDYGYTF.

This clonotype occurred many times. The rearrangement joins TRBV5-4 to TRBJ2-7; D uncertain. The length of the CDR3 is 13 residues. Germline V CDR1 and CDR2: SGHNT, YYREEE (reference sequence). The germline V and J ends were trimmed by 2 bases and 5 bases, with 11 bases remaining between them. CDR3 in DNA: TGTGCCAGCAGCTTCCGGACGGGCAACGAGCAGTACTTC. Translating gives CASSFRTGNEQYF.